A selection of T cell receptor beta chains follows, all from one sample in a study of blood T cell repertoires in COVID-19. Produced via immunoSEQ multiplex PCR; TCRdb's table is partial and in-frame only. The sample lists 200,000 to 250,000 clones, more than 70% occurring once. Sequenced: peripheral blood. These TCRs come from an older woman with acute or convalescent COVID-19. Both conserved end residues are part of each CDR3. Fields, in order: J gene, D gene, clone size, V gene, CDR3 protein, CDR3 DNA. D genes are given only for firm matches. A row's size may be missing; if present it is once, few, many or a size class.

TRBJ2-5 NA NA TRBV10-3 CAIRAGGGQETQYF TGTGCCATCAGGGCGGGCGGAGGCCAAGAGACCCAGTACTTC
TRBJ1-3 NA NA TRBV19 CATSNRDSGNTIYF TGTGCCACCTCCAACAGAGACTCTGGAAACACCATATATTTT
TRBJ2-2 NA few TRBV6-6 CASGPQGSWTGELFF TGTGCCAGCGGTCCGCAGGGGAGCTGGACCGGGGAGCTGTTTTTT
TRBJ2-1 TRBD2 NA TRBV6-2/TRBV6-3 CASSYRLAGASYNEQFF TGTGCCAGCAGTTACCGGCTAGCGGGAGCGTCCTACAATGAGCAGTTCTTC
TRBJ1-2 NA NA TRBV28 CASSSTPANYGYTF TGTGCCAGCAGTTCAACACCCGCTAACTATGGCTACACCTTC
TRBJ2-2 TRBD2 NA TRBV4-2 CASSRMSGGMNTGELFF TGTGCCAGCAGCCGGATGAGCGGGGGTATGAACACCGGGGAGCTGTTTTTT
TRBJ1-2 TRBD1 NA TRBV29-1 CSVDHRGVSGYTF TGCAGCGTTGATCACAGGGGGGTAAGCGGCTACACCTTC
TRBJ1-1 NA NA TRBV10-3 CAITDWRDSGTEAFF TGTGCCATCACTGATTGGAGGGACTCGGGCACTGAAGCTTTCTTT
TRBJ1-5 NA few TRBV6-5 CASRGAGFNQPQHF TGTGCCAGCCGAGGGGCGGGGTTCAATCAGCCCCAGCATTTT
TRBJ2-7 NA NA TRBV28 CASSSGPYEQYF TGTGCCAGCAGTTCGGGTCCCTACGAGCAGTACTTC
TRBJ1-1 NA NA TRBV18 CASVSGVNTEAFF TGTGCCAGCGTCTCCGGGGTGAACACTGAAGCTTTCTTT